This T cell receptor beta chain was identified during a study of blood T cells in healthy people across ages. Primed by a sample-barcoded 5' primer and a J-beta primer mix, a second PCR proceeded for roughly 7 to 12 cycles. A minimum of 2.5 million CDR3-containing paired-end reads was obtained for each sample. From the 5' RACE reads, TCRdb called clonotypes with MiXCR, one entry per CDR3 protein. This sample carries around 1.7 million distinct CDR3 sequences, under 30% of them seen once, and the ten largest clones take roughly 8%. Germline V CDR1 and CDR2: SEHNR, FQNEAQ (reference sequence). The CDR3 covers 15 residues. Between the trimmed V and J ends, which lost 0 bases and 2 bases, there was a span of 11 bases.

This rearrangement joins TRBV7-9 to TRBJ2-7, with D possibly being TRBD2 (6 bases). Input material: blood. The sequence derives from a woman younger than 45 in good health. The chain's CDR3 is CASSLALGGPYEQYF. The CDR3 bases are TGTGCCAGCAGCTTAGCGCTCGGAGGGCCCTACGAGCAGTACTTC.